A selection of T cell receptor beta chains follows, all from one sample in a study of beta chain features in type 1 diabetes. Libraries were prepared by immunoSEQ multiplex PCR; TCRdb keeps only in-frame clonotypes and omits some of them. The sample lists around 250,000 clones; less than 35% were seen once. Sequenced input: central memory CD4+ T cells from blood. All receptors come from a man younger than 45 in good health. The CDR3 runs from the conserved cysteine through the conserved F or W. A D gene is named only where the DNA matches it firmly. A row's size may be missing; if present it is once, few, many or a size class.

>TRBV5-1|few|TRBJ2-3|NA
CASSLSEPTDTQYF
TGCGCCAGCAGCTTGTCAGAACCCACAGATACGCAGTATTTT
>TRBV7-7|NA|TRBJ2-7|TRBD1
CASSLGDSFEQYF
TGTGCCAGCAGCTTAGGGGACAGCTTCGAGCAGTACTTC
>TRBV5-1|NA|TRBJ2-3|NA
CASSPDSTDTQYF
TGCGCCAGCAGCCCGGACTCCACAGATACGCAGTATTTT
>TRBV30|NA|TRBJ2-3|NA
CAWSGAVFTDTQYF
TGTGCCTGGAGTGGAGCGGTTTTCACAGATACGCAGTATTTT
>TRBV18|NA|TRBJ2-1|NA
CASSIQGSYNEQFF
TGTGCCAGCTCCATACAGGGCTCCTACAATGAGCAGTTCTTC
>TRBV29-1|NA|TRBJ1-2|NA
CSVEDRAGKGYTF
TGCAGCGTTGAAGATAGGGCAGGGAAAGGCTACACCTTC
>TRBV2|NA|TRBJ2-7|NA
CASMALSYEQYF
TGTGCCAGCATGGCTCTTTCCTACGAGCAGTACTTC
>TRBV7-9|few|TRBJ2-3|NA
CASSLEGYTQYF
TGTGCCAGCAGCTTGGAGGGTTATACGCAGTATTTT
>TRBV30|NA|TRBJ2-7|NA
CAWSVGLNSYEQYF
TGTGCCTGGAGTGTAGGTCTCAACTCCTACGAGCAGTACTTC
>TRBV30|once|TRBJ1-5|NA
CAWSRDNSNQPQHF
TGTGCCTGGAGTCGGGACAATAGCAATCAGCCCCAGCATTTT
>TRBV2|NA|TRBJ2-3|TRBD1
CATTGDISTDTQYF
TGTGCCACCACAGGGGACATCAGCACAGATACGCAGTATTTT
>TRBV30|NA|TRBJ2-3|NA
CAWSVGLDSDTQYF
TGTGCCTGGAGTGTAGGGCTAGACTCAGATACGCAGTATTTT
>TRBV12-5|NA|TRBJ2-3|NA
CASQDTDTQYF
TGTGCTAGCCAGGACACAGATACGCAGTATTTT
>TRBV19|NA|TRBJ2-7|NA
CASSLPGTAAYEQYF
TGTGCCAGTAGTCTGCCCGGGACCGCAGCCTACGAGCAGTACTTC
>TRBV29-1|NA|TRBJ2-7|NA
CSAGEERAYEQYF
TGCAGCGCTGGTGAGGAGCGGGCTTACGAGCAGTACTTC
>TRBV11-2|NA|TRBJ1-1|NA
CASSHREVEAFF
TGTGCCAGCAGCCACAGGGAGGTTGAAGCTTTCTTT
>TRBV10-3|NA|TRBJ2-1|TRBD1
CAIMPGQGFYEQFF
TGTGCCATCATGCCGGGACAGGGGTTCTATGAGCAGTTCTTC
>TRBV15|NA|TRBJ2-5|NA
CATSRDPFSGAETQYF
TGTGCCACCAGCAGAGATCCGTTTTCAGGGGCAGAGACCCAGTACTTC
>TRBV25-1|few|TRBJ2-5|TRBD2
CASSESGLAGGETQYF
TGTGCCAGCAGTGAATCCGGCCTAGCGGGAGGAGAGACCCAGTACTTC
>TRBV27|NA|TRBJ1-3|NA
CASSLTGGNTIYF
TGTGCCAGCAGTTTGACGGGAGGAAACACCATATATTTT